This T cell receptor (beta chain) was found in a study of blood T cell repertoires in COVID-19 (dated by TCRdb to about 2020). With regard to the full study: Samples covering the acute and convalescent phases of COVID-19 were provided by collaborators in the United States, Italy and Spain. The prospective study material was composed of cDNA or gDNA derived from T cells, B-cell-depleted T cells, or PBMCs. Deeply sampled blood TCRbeta repertoires from subjects exposed to, actively infected with, or recovered from COVID-19 were included in the dataset. A freely available public database, intended as a resource for researchers studying the immune response to SARS-CoV-2, is where the repertoires were released. Samples came from the ongoing ImmuneRACE study (first 160 participants) plus 1,254 subjects from 6 global collaborators. A de-identified subject ID, COVID-19 status, age in years and sex were almost always included in the sample metadata. Where HLA class I and class II types were available, the types were taken from metadata supplied by the sample provider, not from assay-based typing. What the study reported, not specific to this receptor: The amount of clinical and demographic metadata varied by source and participant and was provided uncurated.

With respect to this clone: Its cognate antigen has yet to be identified. The record has no base qualities; no much larger clone is one base away.

Collaborating institutions collected whole blood in K2EDTA tubes following their own protocols. Collaborator samples were shipped for TCRbeta analysis as frozen whole blood, isolated PBMCs, or DNA extracted from either sample type. TCRbeta CDR3 regions were amplified from genomic DNA by means of the immunoSEQ Assay, a bias-controlled multiplex PCR. The source study handled its data this way. Nucleated cell counts per sample were estimated from amplification of reference gene primers within the assay. To quantify the absolute abundance of each unique TCRbeta CDR3 rearrangement, sequence reads were collapsed and filtered. For each sample, productive Simpson clonality was calculated as the square root of Simpson's diversity index over productive rearrangements. TCRdb mirrors the immuneACCESS table, restricted to in-frame sequences. Some clones are absent from its copies; in checked studies, under half trace to an unresolved V gene, and the reason for the others is unknown. For V, J and clone size, that table is used; D and trimming come from the DNA. The sample contains around 280,000 clones, approximately 86% of them found a single time. The ten most abundant clones make up around 1.2% of the sample.

After removal of 5 bases from V and 5 bases from J, the junction retains 8 bases not matched to a gene. As encoded in the germline V gene, CDR1 is SGHAT while CDR2 is FQNNGV. The CDR3, from cysteine to phenylalanine, totals 15 residues. The only DNA kept is the CDR3, 45 bases in frame from the first base. The clonotype was recovered from a man aged 65 to 85 with acute or convalescent COVID-19. The sample comprised peripheral blood. The chain couples TRBV11-2 to TRBJ2-1; 8 middle bases align to TRBD2. The nucleotides read TGTGCCAGCAGCCGTCTAGCGGGTGGAGACAATGAGCAGTTCTTC. It translates to CASSRLAGGDNEQFF.